This entry concerns a single T cell receptor (beta chain). The data were taken from a study of T-cell reconstitution after alpha-beta-depleted transplantation in children. Library preparation (for TCRbeta) was performed with unique molecular identifiers. TCRdb itself ran the PCR reads through MiXCR, one entry per CDR3 protein. Of about 110,000 distinct CDR3 sequences in the sample, around 10% are singletons; the top ten hold 8%. Trimming removed 1 base from V and 5 bases from J; junction bases left unmatched: 5. The CDR3 is made up of 15 amino acids. Germline-derived CDR1 and CDR2 are KGHSH and LQKENI.

Sequenced here: PBMCs from the stem cell graft donor, sampled from the stem cell graft. This receptor was obtained from a human donor who donated a stem cell graft to a child with acute lymphoblastic leukemia. V usage is TRBV18 and J usage is TRBJ2-7; 10 nucleotides match TRBD1. The CDR3 DNA is TGTGCCAGCTCACCACTTGGGACAGGGGTCAACGAGCAGTACTTC. Its translation is CASSPLGTGVNEQYF.